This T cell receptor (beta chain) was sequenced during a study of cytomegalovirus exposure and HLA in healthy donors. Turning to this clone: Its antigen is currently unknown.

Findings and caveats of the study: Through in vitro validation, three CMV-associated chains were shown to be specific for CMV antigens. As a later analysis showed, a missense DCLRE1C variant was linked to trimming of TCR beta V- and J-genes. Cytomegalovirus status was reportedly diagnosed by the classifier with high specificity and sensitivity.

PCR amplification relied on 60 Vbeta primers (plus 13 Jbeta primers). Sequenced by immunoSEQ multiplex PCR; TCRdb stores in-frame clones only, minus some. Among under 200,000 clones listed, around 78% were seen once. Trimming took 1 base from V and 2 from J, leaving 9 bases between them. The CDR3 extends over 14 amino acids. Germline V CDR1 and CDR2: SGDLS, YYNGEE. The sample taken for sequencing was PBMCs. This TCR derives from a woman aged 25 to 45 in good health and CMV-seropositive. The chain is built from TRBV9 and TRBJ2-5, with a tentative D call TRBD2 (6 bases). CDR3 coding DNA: TGTGCCAGCAGCGTAACCGGGAGTCAAGAGACCCAGTACTTC. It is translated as CASSVTGSQETQYF.